These 21 T cell receptor beta chains came from one sample sequenced in a study of Ad26.COV2.S vaccination and SARS-CoV-2 variants. Measured with immunoSEQ multiplex PCR; TCRdb has only the in-frame clones, and not every one. The sample yields 150,000 to 200,000 clones, around 88% seen once. Material: peripheral blood, obtained after recovery from COVID-19. These receptors were collected from a human donor who had recovered from COVID-19.

The V and J genes are TRBV7-2 and TRBJ2-4; 7 nucleotides match TRBD2. Looked up from germline, CDR1 is SGHTA and CDR2 is FQGNSA. The CDR3 is made up of 13 amino acids. V lost 5 bases to trimming and J lost 6 bases; unmatched junction nucleotides: 4. CDR3 coding DNA: TGTGCCAGCAGCCCCGGGACTACAAACATTCAGTACTTC. Its protein is CASSPGTTNIQYF.

The rearrangement links TRBV7-9 to TRBJ1-6; D is perhaps TRBD1 (6 bases). Trimming removed 5 bases at V and 9 bases at J, with 17 bases between. The germline CDR1 and CDR2 sequences are SEHNR and FQNEAQ (reference sequence). The CDR3 is made up of 15 amino acids. For the CDR3, the DNA is TGTGCCAGCAGCCCTGGGGGCAGGGGAGTTTCACCCCTCCACTTT. Residues: CASSPGGRGVSPLHF.

This clone was counted once. V and J are TRBV5-8 and TRBJ2-5, with a possible D match to TRBD1 (6 bases). CDR3 length: 13 residues. Germline CDR1 and CDR2: SGHTS and YDEGEE. Trimming removed 6 bases from V and 10 bases from J, with 19 bases in between. CDR3 loop: CASTRQDARGQYF. In DNA form, the CDR3 reads TGTGCCAGCACCCGACAGGATGCTAGGGGCCAGTACTTC.

This chain connects TRBV29-1 to TRBJ2-7; 9 bases line up with TRBD2. The CDR3 sequence is 14 residues long. Germline lookup yields CDR1 SQVTM and CDR2 ANQGSEA. After removal of 4 bases from V and 2 bases from J, the junction contained 6 bases not matched to a gene. The DNA of the CDR3 is TGCAGCGTTGCTTTGGCGGGGGGGCCCTACGAGCAGTACTTC. Its protein product is CSVALAGGPYEQYF.

The chain is built from TRBV10-3 and TRBJ2-4; TRBD1 or TRBD2 may be the D gene (5 bases each). CDR3 size: 13 residues. Trimming removed 3 bases at V and 11 bases at J, with 14 bases between. Germline CDR1 is ENHRY and CDR2 is SYGVKD. CDR3 loop: CAISEGVGTFQYF. The CDR3 coding sequence is TGTGCCATCAGTGAAGGGGTAGGGACCTTTCAGTACTTC.

The genes are TRBV4-1 and TRBJ1-6; D might be TRBD1 (6 bases). Trimming removed 0 bases from V and 10 bases from J, with 16 bases in between. CDR3 size: 16 residues. Per germline, CDR1 MGHRA and CDR2 YSYEKL. For the CDR3, the DNA is TGCGCCAGCAGCCAAGATCGAGTCCAGGGGTACTCACCCCTCCACTTT. It is translated as CASSQDRVQGYSPLHF.

The table lists this clone with a count of one. The chain couples TRBV2 to TRBJ1-1, with no clear D. This CDR3 is built from 10 residues. From germline, CDR1 is SNHLY and CDR2 FYNNEI. The V gene lost 11 bases and the J gene lost 8 bases, with 12 bases spanning the gap. The chain's CDR3 is CAASGTEAFF. The CDR3 nucleotides are TGTGCCGCGAGTGGTACGGAAGCTTTCTTT.

The V and J genes are TRBV9 and TRBJ1-2, with D tentatively TRBD1 (6 bases). Trimming removed 0 bases at V and 5 bases at J, with 17 bases between. Germline CDR1 is SGDLS and CDR2 is YYNGEE. The CDR3 consists of 16 residues. The CDR3, as DNA: TGTGCCAGCAGCGTAGGCTTCGGACAGATCCTATATGGCTACACCTTC. Its translation: CASSVGFGQILYGYTF.

The gene calls are TRBV4-1 and TRBJ2-7; D perhaps matches TRBD1 (6 bases). V dropped 3 bases and J dropped 4 bases, with 19 bases sitting between them. The CDR3 has 16 amino acids. Germline V gene data show CDR1 as MGHRA and CDR2 as YSYEKL. In nucleotides, the CDR3 is TGCGCCAGCAGCCAGGGGGCGGAGTCCGGGTCATACGAGCAGTACTTC. It yields the protein CASSQGAESGSYEQYF.

This chain links TRBV5-6 with TRBJ1-4; D not certain. V was trimmed by 1 base and J by 7 bases, leaving 5 bases between them. CDR3 length: 12 residues. Germline CDR1 and CDR2: SGHDT and YYEEEE. The DNA for the CDR3 is TGTGCCAGCAGCTTGAACAGTGAAAAACTGTTTTTT. Translating gives CASSLNSEKLFF. The full variable domain, with the rest looked up from reference TRBV5-6 and TRBJ1-4, is DAGVTQSPTHLIKTRGQQVTLRCSPKSGHDTVSWYQQALGQGPQFIFQYYEEEERQRGNFPDRFSGHQFPNYSSELNVNALLLGDSALYLCASSLNSEKLFFGSGTQLSVL.

There are many counts of this clone. The J gene is TRBJ2-2, the V gene TRBV5-4, with 7 bases that match TRBD2. V shed 3 bases and J 3 bases; nucleotides not matched to a gene: 5. The length of the CDR3 is 15 residues. Germline CDR1 SGHNT, CDR2 YYREEE (reference sequence). The CDR3 protein is CASSWTSSDTGELFF. The DNA for the CDR3 is TGTGCCAGCAGCTGGACTAGTTCGGACACCGGGGAGCTGTTTTTT.

The chain joins TRBV10-2 to TRBJ1-1; the D is unclear. CDR1 and CDR2 (germline): WSHSY, SAAADI. V lost 6 bases, J lost 7 bases, and 9 bases lay in between. The CDR3 is 11 residues long. The CDR3 region has the DNA TGCGCCAGCAGCGGAGATTATGAAGCTTTCTTT. Its protein is CASSGDYEAFF.

The gene calls are TRBV5-4 and TRBJ1-4; weak D call: TRBD1 (6 bases). Trimming stripped 1 base from V and 8 bases from J, with 12 bases between. Germline loops: CDR1 SGHNT, CDR2 YYREEE (reference sequence). This CDR3 spans 14 amino acids. Here the CDR3 DNA reads TGTGCCAGCAGCTTGCCAGGAGGGGGAGAAAAACTGTTTTTT. Amino acid sequence: CASSLPGGGEKLFF. Combining the CDR3 with reference TRBV5-4 and TRBJ1-4 gives the whole variable domain ETGVTQSPTHLIKTRGQQVTLRCSSQSGHNTVSWYQQALGQGPQFIFQYYREEENGRGNFPPRFSGLQFPNYSSELNVNALELDDSALYLCASSLPGGGEKLFFGSGTQLSVL.

The chain recombines TRBV9 with TRBJ1-5; TRBD1 agrees at 9 bases. CDR3 length: 16 amino acids. The germline gives CDR1 SGDLS, CDR2 YYNGEE. Losses at the gene ends were 0 bases for V and 3 bases for J; bases not matched to a gene: 4. The CDR3 loop is CASSVGTGALNQPQHF. CDR3 sequence (DNA): TGTGCCAGCAGCGTAGGGACAGGGGCCCTCAATCAGCCCCAGCATTTT.

The chain combines TRBV2 with TRBJ2-7, with D hard to call. There are 16 residues in the CDR3. Trimming removed 7 bases from V and 0 bases from J, with 19 bases in between. Germline loops: CDR1 SNHLY, CDR2 FYNNEI. The CDR3 DNA reads TGTGCCAGCACCCAAGCTGGGTCAGGCGGCTCCTACGAGCAGTACTTC. Residues: CASTQAGSGGSYEQYF.

J is TRBJ1-3 and V is TRBV6-6; TRBD1 agrees at 8 bases. Germline V lookup: CDR1 MNHNY, CDR2 SVGAGI (reference sequence). The CDR3 runs 16 residues. V shed 6 bases, J shed 1 base, and the junction held 8 bases outside the gene matches. CDR3 DNA sequence: TGTGCCAGCAGCCCAGGACAGGGTGGGTCTGGAAACACCATATATTTT. Encoded protein: CASSPGQGGSGNTIYF.

This clone was recorded once. Here the CDR3 DNA reads TGTGCCAGCAAATTTGGGACAGGAAATGAAAAACTGTTTTTT. This sequence encodes CASKFGTGNEKLFF. The genes are TRBV2 and TRBJ1-4; 8 bases agree with TRBD1. CDR1 and CDR2 from the germline V gene are SNHLY and FYNNEI. The CDR3 is made up of 14 amino acids. The J segment lost 5 bases and the V segment lost 7 bases, leaving 6 bases of the junction unmatched.

Of note for this clone: The junction and the germline gene differ at one end; a read error may be behind it. The chain has TRBV7-7 and TRBJ2-5; D is uncertain. The CDR3 length is 13 residues. Germline loops: CDR1 SSHAT, CDR2 FNYEAQ (reference sequence). This CDR3 reads CASSLSRLETQYF. Here the CDR3 DNA reads TGTGCTAGCAGCTTATCCCGGCTGGAGACCCAGTACTTC.

CDR3 loop: CASSFSGLGVGFF. The CDR3 DNA follows: TGTGCCAGCAGTTTCTCTGGCTTGGGAGTGGGATTCTTC. The chain recombines TRBV27 with TRBJ2-1, with D tentatively TRBD2 (5 bases). Per the germline V gene, CDR1 is MNHEY and CDR2 is SMNVEV (reference sequence). Deletions cut 3 bases from V and 16 bases from J, with 19 bases between. The CDR3 spans 13 residues.

CDR3 loop: CASSYSAGGLPLHF. The CDR3 DNA sequence: TGTGCCAGCAGTTACTCGGCAGGGGGCTTACCCCTCCACTTT. The V call is TRBV6-6, the J call TRBJ1-6; TRBD1 aligns across 8 bases. Germline CDR1 and CDR2: MNHNY and SVGAGI (reference sequence). V was clipped by 0 bases and J by 12 bases; unmatched bases: 4. This CDR3 region has 14 residues.

The V and J genes are TRBV7-3 and TRBJ2-7; TRBD2 matches 11 bases. Trimming at V came to 5 bases and at J to 1 base, leaving 4 bases not matched to a gene. This CDR3 is 15 amino acids long. Germline-derived CDR1 and CDR2 are SGHTA and FQGTGA. CDR3: CASSPGTSGSYEQYF. The CDR3 nucleotides are TGTGCCAGCAGCCCCGGGACTAGCGGTTCCTACGAGCAGTACTTC.